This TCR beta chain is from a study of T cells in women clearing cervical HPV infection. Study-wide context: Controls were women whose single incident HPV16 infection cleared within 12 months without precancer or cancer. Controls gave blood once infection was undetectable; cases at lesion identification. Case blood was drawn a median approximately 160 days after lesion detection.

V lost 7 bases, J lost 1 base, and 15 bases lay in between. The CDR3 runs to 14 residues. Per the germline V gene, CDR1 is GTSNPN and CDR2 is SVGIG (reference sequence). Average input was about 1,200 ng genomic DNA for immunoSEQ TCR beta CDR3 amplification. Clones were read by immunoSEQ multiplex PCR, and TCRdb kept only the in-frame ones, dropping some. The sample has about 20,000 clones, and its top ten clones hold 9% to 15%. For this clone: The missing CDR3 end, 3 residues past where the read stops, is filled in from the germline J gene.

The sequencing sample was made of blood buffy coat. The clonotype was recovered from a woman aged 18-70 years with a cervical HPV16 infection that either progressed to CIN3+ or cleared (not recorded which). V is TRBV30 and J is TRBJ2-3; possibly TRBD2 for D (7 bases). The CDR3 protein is CALGAGARTDTQYF. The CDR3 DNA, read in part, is TGTGCCTTGGGGGCGGGAGCGCGCACAGATACG. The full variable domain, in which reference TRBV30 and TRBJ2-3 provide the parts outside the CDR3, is SQTIHQWPATLVQPVGSPLSLECTVEGTSNPNLYWYRQAAGRGLQLLFYSVGIGQISSEVPQNLSASRPQDRQFILSSKKLLLSDSGFYLCALGAGARTDTQYFGPGTRLTVL.